The 4 T cell receptor beta chains below come from one sample, sequenced in a study of blood T cell repertoires in COVID-19. TCRdb's copy holds only in-frame clones and misses some; the assay was immunoSEQ multiplex PCR. This table holds 300,000 to 350,000 clones, 87% found once. Specimen: PBMCs or T cells enriched from blood (not recorded which). The receptors were gathered from a woman aged 18-29 years who had recovered from COVID-19.

V and J are TRBV3-1 (or the pseudogene TRBV3-2) and TRBJ1-1; maybe TRBD1 (5 bases). The CDR3 is made up of 16 amino acids. Germline values: CDR1 LGHDT, CDR2 YNNKEL (reference sequence). Deletions cut 1 base from V and 7 bases from J, with 19 bases between. The CDR3 nucleotides are TGTGCCAGCAGCCAAGGGAAGACAGCGACTGCTCTTGAAGCTTTCTTT. Translation gives CASSQGKTATALEAFF.

J is TRBJ2-1 and V is TRBV6-2 or TRBV6-3; TRBD1 matches at 9 bases. Germline CDR1 MNHEY, CDR2 SVGEGT. V lost 5 bases, J lost 5 bases, and 13 bases stayed unmatched. The CDR3 is 17 amino acids. The CDR3 spells CASSGGWPRDRDNEQFF. The CDR3 DNA sequence: TGTGCCAGCAGTGGGGGGTGGCCGAGGGACAGGGACAATGAGCAGTTCTTC.

This clone was recorded once. The J gene is TRBJ2-3, the V gene TRBV10-2; 7 positions match TRBD1. V trimming: 2 bases; J trimming: 2 bases; junction bases outside the gene matches: 10. This CDR3 is built from 17 residues. Germline-derived CDR1 and CDR2 are WSHSY and SAAADI. CDR3 bases: TGCGCCAGCAGTGAGCCCCATTGGGACAGATTCACAGATACGCAGTATTTT. Protein sequence: CASSEPHWDRFTDTQYF.

The rearrangement uses TRBV11-2 and TRBJ1-2; no reliable D call. The length of the CDR3 is 11 residues. V lost 1 base and J 10 bases, leaving 7 bases between the germline ends. From germline, CDR1 is SGHAT and CDR2 FQNNGV. CDR3 in DNA: TGTGCCAGCAGCTTAGGGTCAGACTACACCTTC. It is translated as CASSLGSDYTF. The variable domain in full, completed from reference TRBV11-2 and TRBJ1-2, reads EAGVAQSPRYKIIEKRQSVAFWCNPISGHATLYWYQQILGQGPKLLIQFQNNGVVDDSQLPKDRFSAERLKGVDSTLKIQPAKLEDSAVYLCASSLGSDYTFGSGTRLTVV.